This T cell receptor (beta chain) was identified in a study of blood T cells in healthy people across ages. In the case of this clonotype: Its antigen is undetermined.

This CDR3 region has 13 residues. The germline CDR1 and CDR2 sequences are SQVTM and ANQGSEA. V was cut by 7 bases and J by 4 bases, with 15 bases left in between. Researchers report isolating at least 6.5 million PBMCs per sample. A second PCR of 7 to 11 cycles used a sample-barcoded 5' primer and a J-beta primer mix. In TCRdb, the 5' RACE reads were re-called with MiXCR into one record per CDR3 protein. The profile shows over a million distinct CDR3 sequences, 59% of them singletons. Study results and caveats: Diversity was estimated from one million T cells, and these estimates were considered underestimates. Roughly linearly, TCR beta diversity per million T cells fell as age increased.

Sequencing was carried out using blood. The receptor was derived from a man between 18 and 29 years old in good health. The chain is built from TRBV29-1 and TRBJ2-3; D is uncertain. CDR3 loop: CSAQTDVPDTQYF. The CDR3 DNA reads TGCAGCGCTCAAACGGATGTGCCAGATACGCAGTATTTT.